The TCR beta chain described here comes from a study of OX40 agonist ivuxolimab in advanced cancers. In this sample, this clone turned up a few times. Looked up from germline, CDR1 is SGHNT and CDR2 is YYREEE (reference sequence). V was pared by 0 bases and J by 4 bases, with 12 bases between. CDR3 size: 15 residues. Profiling relied on immunoSEQ multiplex PCR, and the TCRdb table lists in-frame clones only, not all of them. The data show 45,000 to 50,000 clones, 80% to 85% seen once. Sequenced here: CD4+ or CD8+ T cells sorted from blood, sampled in a trial of the OX40 agonist ivuxolimab. The clonotype was recovered from an adult with an advanced solid tumor such as melanoma, head and neck, liver or kidney cancer. This chain joins TRBV5-4 and TRBJ2-3; D not certain. The CDR3 nucleotides are TGTGCCAGCAGCTTGGTGGGATCCTACGCAGATACGCAGTATTTT. Its translation is CASSLVGSYADTQYF.